The next 13 T cell receptor beta chains were all read from a single sample in a study of cytomegalovirus exposure and HLA in healthy donors. Primers for the PCR totalled 60 Vbeta and 13 Jbeta. The assay was immunoSEQ multiplex PCR, and TCRdb's table has in-frame clones only and misses some. The sample yields tens of thousands of clones, of which the top ten take up 4.5% to 6.5%. Sequences were obtained from PBMCs. These receptors originate from a girl aged 5 to 17 in good health and CMV-seropositive.

The chain is built from TRBV5-6 and TRBJ2-7; 8 bases agree with TRBD1. The junction had 3 bases not matched to a gene; V was cut back by 1 base and J by 3 bases. CDR1 is SGHDT, CDR2 YYEEEE, per germline. The CDR3 loop spans 14 amino acids. CDR3 in amino acids: CASSLQQGGYEQYV. The CDR3 DNA reads as TGTGCCAGCAGCTTGCAACAGGGGGGCTACGAGCAGTACGTC.

This chain connects TRBV7-2 to TRBJ2-3; D possibly corresponds to TRBD1 (5 bases). Germline CDR1 SGHTA, CDR2 FQGNSA. There are 15 residues in the CDR3. The V gene lost 1 base and the J gene lost 2 bases, with 10 bases spanning the gap. CDR3 nucleotides: TGTGCCAGCAGCTTAGACCAGGGAAACACAGATACGCAGTATTTT. Amino acids: CASSLDQGNTDTQYF.

The rearrangement uses TRBV27 and TRBJ1-2; D perhaps matches TRBD1 (6 bases). From germline, CDR1 is MNHEY and CDR2 SMNVEV (reference sequence). The CDR3 contains 13 residues. Trimming removed 4 bases from V and 8 bases from J, with 14 bases in between. CDR3 sequence (DNA): TGTGCCAGCAGTTCAAGGGGGACGGGAGGCTACACCTTC. It translates to CASSSRGTGGYTF.

The V and J genes are TRBV5-1 and TRBJ2-7; 7 bases fit TRBD1. The junction had 8 bases not matched to a gene; V was cut back by 3 bases and J by 5 bases. CDR1 and CDR2 from the germline V gene are SGHRS and YFSETQ. The CDR3 loop spans 14 amino acids. The CDR3 protein is CASSSDRVINEQYF. The CDR3, as DNA: TGCGCCAGCAGCTCCGACAGGGTAATTAACGAGCAGTACTTC.

The chain joins TRBV2 to TRBJ1-4, with D tentatively TRBD1 (6 bases). This CDR3 spans 16 amino acids. Germline V gene lookup returns CDR1 SNHLY and CDR2 FYNNEI. With 2 bases removed from V and 7 bases from J, the gap between germline ends came to 17 bases. CDR3 sequence (DNA): TGTGCCAGCAGTGAACCGGAACAGGGCTTAAGTGAAAAACTGTTTTTT. Amino acids: CASSEPEQGLSEKLFF.

The chain couples TRBV10-3 to TRBJ1-5; a weak D match, TRBD1 (5 bases). Germline lookup yields CDR1 ENHRY and CDR2 SYGVKD. The V end lost 6 bases, the J end lost 3 bases, and 9 bases lay between the germline ends. This CDR3 region has 13 residues. CDR3 loop: CAIRGEANQPQHF. The CDR3 DNA follows: TGTGCCATCAGGGGGGAGGCCAATCAGCCCCAGCATTTT.

The chain couples TRBV5-1 to TRBJ1-2, with a tentative D call TRBD1 (5 bases). The CDR3 spans 19 residues. Germline-derived CDR1 and CDR2 are SGHRS and YFSETQ. With 0 bases removed from V and 2 bases from J, the gap between germline ends came to 23 bases. The CDR3 DNA reads as TGCGCCAGCAGCTTGGGGGACCGAATCCGTGGAGGGTTCAACTATGGCTACACCTTC. Encoded protein: CASSLGDRIRGGFNYGYTF. Full variable domain (rest looked up from reference TRBV5-1 and TRBJ1-2): KAGVTQTPRYLIKTRGQQVTLSCSPISGHRSVSWYQQTPGQGLQFLFEYFSETQRNKGNFPGRFSGRQFSNSRSEMNVSTLELGDSALYLCASSLGDRIRGGFNYGYTFGSGTRLTVV.

V is TRBV28 and J is TRBJ1-5; possible D gene TRBD1, 6 bases. The V end lost 6 bases, the J end lost 10 bases, and 16 bases lay between the germline ends. Germline CDR1 and CDR2: MDHEN and SYDVKM. This CDR3 is 13 amino acids long. CDR3 in amino acids: CASREGTLGPQHF. The CDR3 DNA reads TGTGCCAGCAGAGAAGGGACACTAGGACCCCAGCATTTT.

The chain uses TRBV28 and TRBJ1-5; D is undetermined. Germline CDR1 reads MDHEN; CDR2 reads SYDVKM. CDR3 length equals 12 residues. V shed 5 bases and J shed 4 bases, with 6 bases lying between them. CDR3 DNA: TGTGCCAGCAGTCAGTATAATCAGCCCCAGCATTTT. Translated: CASSQYNQPQHF.

The chain employs TRBV5-4 and TRBJ1-1, with 8 bases lining up with TRBD1. The CDR3 spans 15 residues. V was clipped by 5 bases and J by 3 bases; unmatched bases: 9. CDR1 and CDR2 from the germline V gene are SGHNT and YYREEE (reference sequence). CDR3 protein: CASSLDRGFDTEAFF. CDR3 nucleotides: TGTGCCAGCAGTCTAGACAGGGGTTTCGACACTGAAGCTTTCTTT.

The chain uses TRBV27 and TRBJ2-7; TRBD2 matches at 7 bases. Looked up from germline, CDR1 is MNHEY and CDR2 is SMNVEV (reference sequence). V gave up 3 bases and J gave up 4 bases; unmatched junction bases: 12. This CDR3 is built from 16 residues. CDR3 in amino acids: CASSFLWAAGRYEQYF. The CDR3 nucleotides are TGTGCCAGCAGTTTCCTCTGGGCAGCGGGACGGTACGAGCAGTACTTC.

The rearrangement joins TRBV18 to TRBJ1-1; D is ambiguous. Trimming stripped 6 bases from V and 4 bases from J, with 6 bases between. The CDR3 is made up of 11 amino acids. The V gene's germline CDR1 is KGHSH and CDR2 LQKENI. DNA for the CDR3: TGTGCCAGCTCTCGGAGCACTGAAGCTTTCTTT. This sequence encodes CASSRSTEAFF.

This rearrangement joins TRBV4-1 to TRBJ2-1, with TRBD2 matching over 9 bases. The germline V gene encodes CDR1 MGHRA and CDR2 YSYEKL. The J segment lost 3 bases and the V segment lost 3 bases, leaving 9 bases of the junction unmatched. The CDR3 length is 17 residues. CDR3 DNA: TGCGCCAGCAGCCAGAGGGGCGGGGGGGCAGACTACAATGAGCAGTTCTTC. Translating it yields CASSQRGGGADYNEQFF.